The clone carrying this T cell receptor (beta chain) was seen only a few times. Looked up from germline, CDR1 is MNHNS and CDR2 is SASEGT. Deletions cut 2 bases from V and 1 base from J, with 11 bases between. The CDR3 is made up of 15 amino acids. Clones were read by immunoSEQ multiplex PCR, and TCRdb kept only the in-frame ones, dropping some. The data show 200,000 to 300,000 clones, with 82% seen just once and around 12% held by the top ten. This record belongs to a study of blood T cell repertoires in COVID-19. The overall study: Sample material is recorded as cDNA or gDNA derived from T cells, B-cell-depleted T cells, or PBMCs.

This clonotype was sampled from an older woman with active or convalescent COVID-19. The specimen sequenced was peripheral blood. The chain uses TRBV6-1 and TRBJ1-2; D ambiguous. The CDR3: CASSEYSGGNYGYTF. CDR3 coding DNA: TGTGCCAGCAGTGAATACTCTGGTGGTAACTATGGCTACACCTTC.